This T cell receptor (beta chain) comes out of a study of blood T cell repertoires in COVID-19. In the study overall: Acute and convalescent COVID-19 samples came from the United States, Italy and Spain.

Per the germline V gene, CDR1 is SGHRS and CDR2 is YFSETQ. The CDR3 is 14 amino acids. The germline V and J ends were trimmed by 0 bases and 2 bases, with 8 bases remaining between them. In the original workflow: Reference gene primers were amplified, and this amplification served to estimate nucleated cell counts. The table came from immunoSEQ multiplex PCR; TCRdb's copy has only in-frame clones and leaves some out. The DNA was the basis for D and trimming; V, J and clone size are from that table. The sample has some 270,000 clones, about 91% seen once. This clonotype was sampled from a woman in her thirties or forties who had recovered from COVID-19. The chain joins TRBV5-1 to TRBJ1-2; D is undetermined. The sequencing sample was made of peripheral blood. The CDR3 bases are TGCGCCAGCAGCTTGGGAGACAACAACTATGGCTACACCTTC. This gives the protein CASSLGDNNYGYTF.